The 30 T cell receptor beta chains below come from one sample, sequenced in a study of blood T cell repertoires in COVID-19 (dated by TCRdb to about 2020). The library was made by the immunoSEQ multiplex PCR assay. TCRdb holds this immuneACCESS table with in-frame rearrangements only. Some clones are missing; in checked studies, unresolved V genes explain under half, and the rest has no known cause. The table for this sample lists about 150,000 clones; 70% to 90% of them were counted only once. 6.6% of the sample comes from the top ten. Input material: PBMCs or T cells enriched from blood (not recorded which). The receptors stem from a woman aged 45-65 years who had recovered from COVID-19.

The chain uses TRBV11-3 and TRBJ2-1; 7 bases fit TRBD1. This CDR3 is built from 16 residues. Germline trimming cut 0 bases from V and 7 bases from J; bases unmatched to any gene: 9. CDR1 is SGHNT and CDR2 is YENEEA in the germline V gene. The CDR3 nucleotides are TGTGCCAGCAGCTTAGAGTGGCAGGGGGTAATAAATGAGCAGTTCTTC. This sequence encodes CASSLEWQGVINEQFF.

This clone has only one observation. The V and J genes are TRBV3-1 (or the pseudogene TRBV3-2) and TRBJ2-3, with 9 bases lining up with TRBD2. In germline, CDR1 is LGHDT, CDR2 YNNKEL (reference sequence). The CDR3 covers 15 residues. V dropped 4 bases and J dropped 7; count of bases not matched to a gene: 9. CDR3 in DNA: TGTGCCAGCAGCCCTCGACTAGCGGTGGGATATACGCAGTATTTT. Translation gives CASSPRLAVGYTQYF.

This rearrangement joins TRBV11-2 to TRBJ2-3; D uncertain. This CDR3 contains 14 residues. Between the trimmed V and J ends, which lost 7 bases and 3 bases, there was a span of 14 bases. Germline V gene sequence: CDR1 SGHAT, CDR2 FQNNGV. The CDR3 region has the DNA TGTGCCAGCAACTCGCAGGTTAATACAGATACGCAGTATTTT. It yields the protein CASNSQVNTDTQYF.

This chain uses TRBV11-2 with TRBJ1-4; the D is unclear. V lost 5 bases and J 11 bases, leaving 9 bases between the germline ends. The CDR3 extends over 11 amino acids. CDR1 and CDR2 from the germline V gene are SGHAT and FQNNGV. The CDR3 region is CASSLKRKLFF. The CDR3 nucleotides are TGTGCCAGCAGCCTAAAGCGGAAACTGTTTTTT.

The chain links TRBV24-1 to TRBJ2-5; perhaps TRBD1 as D (5 bases). This CDR3 region has 17 residues. V dropped 0 bases and J dropped 6 bases, with 19 bases sitting between them. CDR1 and CDR2 from the germline V gene are KGHDR and SFDVKD. CDR3 sequence (DNA): TGTGCCACCAGTGATTTGGGGGCCGGACAAGGGGAAAAGACCCAGTACTTC. Translated: CATSDLGAGQGEKTQYF.

This chain's CDR3 is CASSQVPTGADTQYF. DNA for the CDR3: TGCGCCAGCAGCCAAGTCCCGACAGGGGCAGATACGCAGTATTTT. The rearrangement links TRBV4-1 to TRBJ2-3, with TRBD1 matching over 8 bases. The CDR3 has 15 amino acids. Germline CDR1 is MGHRA and CDR2 is YSYEKL. The V gene end was trimmed by 1 base and the J gene end by 4 bases; junction bases not matched to a gene: 4.

The chain has TRBV18 and TRBJ1-1; no clear D gene. The length of the CDR3 is 12 residues. The germline gives CDR1 KGHSH, CDR2 LQKENI. Trimming removed 3 bases at V and 4 bases at J, with 6 bases between. Written as DNA, the CDR3 is TGTGCCAGCTCACCCGAGGGCACTGAAGCTTTCTTT. Translating it yields CASSPEGTEAFF.

V usage is TRBV19 and J usage is TRBJ2-7; a weak D match, TRBD1 (5 bases). The CDR3 extends over 15 amino acids. CDR1 is LNHDA, CDR2 SQIVND, per germline (reference sequence). Trimming pared 5 bases from V and 2 bases from J, leaving 16 bases between. The CDR3 DNA reads as TGTGCCAGTAGTTTCTCGGGCAGGGTGGCCTACGAGCAGTACTTC. Translating it yields CASSFSGRVAYEQYF.

The CDR3 loop reads CASSSDRGYGYTF. DNA of the CDR3: TGTGCCAGCAGCTCGGACAGGGGCTATGGCTACACCTTC. The V gene is TRBV5-5, the J gene TRBJ1-2, with TRBD1 matching 9 bases. Germline loops: CDR1 SGHKS, CDR2 YYEKEE (reference sequence). The junction had 1 base not matched to a gene; V was cut back by 3 bases and J by 4 bases. The length of the CDR3 is 13 residues.

The chain joins TRBV5-4 to TRBJ2-1, with TRBD2 as a possible D gene (5 bases). CDR1 SGHNT and CDR2 YYREEE come from the germline V gene (reference sequence). The V gene lost 3 bases and the J gene lost 2 bases, with 15 bases spanning the gap. The CDR3 covers 16 residues. The CDR3 DNA reads as TGTGCCAGCAGCTCCTCTTCTAGCAGGACCTACAATGAGCAGTTCTTC. Protein sequence: CASSSSSSRTYNEQFF.

The V and J genes are TRBV5-6 and TRBJ1-5; the match to TRBD1 covers 9 bases. Looked up from germline, CDR1 is SGHDT and CDR2 is YYEEEE. V shed 4 bases and J 7 bases; nucleotides not matched to a gene: 6. CDR3 size: 14 residues. The CDR3 reads CASSAGTGRQPQHF. CDR3 nucleotides: TGTGCCAGCAGCGCCGGGACAGGGAGGCAGCCCCAGCATTTT.

The chain carries TRBV3-1 (or the pseudogene TRBV3-2) and TRBJ1-2; 10 bases agree with TRBD1. The CDR3 contains 15 residues. Germline loops: CDR1 LGHDT, CDR2 YNNKEL (reference sequence). After removal of 2 bases from V and 8 bases from J, the junction contained 8 bases not matched to a gene. CDR3 sequence reads: CASSQSWTGGYGYTF. The CDR3 DNA is TGTGCCAGCAGCCAATCTTGGACAGGGGGGTACGGCTACACCTTC.

The gene calls are TRBV19 and TRBJ2-2; 10 positions agree with TRBD1. The trim removed 9 bases at V and 5 bases at J, leaving 12 bases unmatched. The germline V gene has CDR1 LNHDA and CDR2 SQIVND (reference sequence). The length of the CDR3 is 16 residues. In DNA form, the CDR3 reads TGTGCCAGCCGTAGGTCGGGACAGGGGTGGACCGGGGAGCTGTTTTTT. Protein: CASRRSGQGWTGELFF. The full variable domain, with the rest looked up from reference TRBV19 and TRBJ2-2, is DGGITQSPKYLFRKEGQNVTLSCEQNLNHDAMYWYRQDPGQGLRLIYYSQIVNDFQKGDIAEGYSVSREKKESFPLTVTSAQKNPTAFYLCASRRSGQGWTGELFFGEGSRLTVL.

This clone was detected once. The chain joins TRBV25-1 to TRBJ1-4; tentatively, D is TRBD1 (6 bases). The CDR3 length is 17 residues. CDR1 and CDR2 from the germline V gene are MGHDK and SYGVNS. The V gene lost 1 base and the J gene lost 2 bases, with 14 bases spanning the gap. CDR3 amino acids: CASSESIRGATNEKLFF. The CDR3 DNA reads TGTGCCAGCAGTGAATCTATCAGGGGTGCGACTAATGAAAAACTGTTTTTT.

The gene calls are TRBV5-6 and TRBJ1-4; D is uncertain. V shed 2 bases and J shed 2 bases, with 10 bases lying between them. The germline gives CDR1 SGHDT, CDR2 YYEEEE. The CDR3 has 15 amino acids. CDR3 DNA sequence: TGTGCCAGCAGCTTAAACGGCAGGACTAATGAAAAACTGTTTTTT. Protein: CASSLNGRTNEKLFF. The complete variable domain, with remaining parts taken from reference TRBV5-6 and TRBJ1-4, reads DAGVTQSPTHLIKTRGQQVTLRCSPKSGHDTVSWYQQALGQGPQFIFQYYEEEERQRGNFPDRFSGHQFPNYSSELNVNALLLGDSALYLCASSLNGRTNEKLFFGSGTQLSVL.

J is TRBJ2-1 and V is TRBV6-5; 7 bases map to TRBD1. Looked up from germline, CDR1 is MNHEY and CDR2 is SVGAGI. Trimming cost V 6 bases and J 2 bases; bases outside gene matches: 7. This CDR3 region has 15 residues. The CDR3 reads CASRAAGTAYNEQFF. CDR3 bases: TGTGCCAGCAGAGCCGCCGGGACAGCCTACAATGAGCAGTTCTTC.

V usage is TRBV7-2 and J usage is TRBJ2-5; the match to TRBD2 covers 9 bases. The germline CDR1 and CDR2 sequences are SGHTA and FQGNSA. Trimming took 1 base from V and 5 from J; bases not matched to a gene: 8. The CDR3 has 16 residues. The CDR3 bases are TGTGCCAGCAGCTTAGTTCTGCGGGGGGGCCGGGAGACCCAGTACTTC. As protein: CASSLVLRGGRETQYF.

The chain links TRBV5-1 to TRBJ1-5; D gene unclear. CDR3 size: 14 residues. Trimming shortened V by 2 bases and J by 1 base, and 7 bases separated the two germline ends. The germline V gene encodes CDR1 SGHRS and CDR2 YFSETQ. The CDR3 nucleotides read TGCGCCAGCAGCTTCTCAGTGAGCAATCAGCCCCAGCATTTT. Translation gives CASSFSVSNQPQHF.

The rearrangement joins TRBV11-3 to TRBJ2-1; TRBD1 matches 7 bases. Trimming removed 1 base from V and 4 bases from J; junction bases left unmatched: 10. The CDR3 has 17 residues. Germline CDR1 and CDR2: SGHNT and YENEEA. This CDR3 is CASSLGFGQGVYNEQFF. CDR3 nucleotides: TGTGCCAGCAGCTTAGGGTTCGGTCAGGGGGTATACAATGAGCAGTTCTTC.

The chain couples TRBV7-9 to TRBJ1-2; 7 positions agree with TRBD1. The CDR3 totals 14 residues. Germline values: CDR1 SEHNR, CDR2 FQNEAQ (reference sequence). V was pared by 1 base and J by 4 bases, with 3 bases of the junction left unmatched. In nucleotides, the CDR3 is TGTGCCAGCAGCTTAGTGACAGGGAGCTATGGCTACACCTTC. Protein: CASSLVTGSYGYTF.

The V call is TRBV9, the J call TRBJ2-1; TRBD2 aligns across 15 bases. Germline V gene data show CDR1 as SGDLS and CDR2 as YYNGEE. This CDR3 contains 20 residues. V lost 0 bases and J lost 0; bases outside the gene matches: 7. In DNA form, the CDR3 reads TGTGCCAGCAGCGTAGGACAGGGGACTAGCGGGGGGTTCTCCTACAATGAGCAGTTCTTC. Amino acid sequence: CASSVGQGTSGGFSYNEQFF.

This clone is a singleton in its sample. The CDR3 reads CASSQGEVAGTGELFF. The CDR3 DNA is TGTGCCAGCAGCCAAGGGGAGGTGGCCGGGACCGGGGAGCTGTTTTTT. The chain has TRBV4-2 and TRBJ2-2; D perhaps matches TRBD2 (6 bases). With 1 base removed from V and 5 bases from J, the gap between germline ends came to 14 bases. CDR1 is LGHNA, CDR2 YNFKEQ, per germline. This CDR3 comprises 16 residues.

This sequence joins TRBV7-2 and TRBJ2-7; possible D gene TRBD2, 6 bases. Trimming stripped 5 bases from V and 3 bases from J, with 11 bases between. Germline V gene sequence: CDR1 SGHTA, CDR2 FQGNSA. The CDR3 has 13 residues. CDR3 loop: CASSRGGVYEQYF. Here the CDR3 DNA reads TGTGCCAGCAGCCGAGGAGGGGTCTACGAGCAGTACTTC.

The J gene is TRBJ1-1, the V gene TRBV9; tentative D call: TRBD1 (5 bases). The CDR3 is made up of 15 amino acids. Trimming took off 3 bases at V and 5 bases at J, with 17 bases between the two ends. Germline lookup yields CDR1 SGDLS and CDR2 YYNGEE. CDR3 sequence reads: CASSAVGGARTEAFF. CDR3 DNA: TGTGCCAGCAGCGCTGTGGGGGGAGCGAGGACTGAAGCTTTCTTT. Complete variable domain (other parts from reference TRBV9 and TRBJ1-1): DSGVTQTPKHLITATGQRVTLRCSPRSGDLSVYWYQQSLDQGLQFLIQYYNGEERAKGNILERFSAQQFPDLHSELNLSSLELGDSALYFCASSAVGGARTEAFFGQGTRLTVV.

The chain is built from TRBV9 and TRBJ2-1, with TRBD2 matching over 7 bases. J was trimmed by 9 bases and V by 4 bases; bases with no gene match: 13. Looked up from germline, CDR1 is SGDLS and CDR2 is YYNGEE. The CDR3 sequence is 15 residues long. CDR3 bases: TGTGCCAGCAGCTTCCGCGAGGGGACTAAGAGTGAGCAGTTCTTC. It translates to CASSFREGTKSEQFF.

The chain employs TRBV11-3 and TRBJ2-7; 8 nucleotides match TRBD2. The J segment lost 0 bases and the V segment lost 5 bases, leaving 3 bases of the junction unmatched. The CDR3 has 14 residues. Germline V gene sequence: CDR1 SGHNT, CDR2 YENEEA. The CDR3 protein is CASSRSGVSYEQYF. CDR3 coding DNA: TGTGCCAGCAGCCGTAGCGGGGTCTCCTACGAGCAGTACTTC.

The CDR3, as DNA: TGTGCCAGCAGATACAGGGAATCCTACGAGCAGTACTTC. Translated, it gives CASRYRESYEQYF. V usage is TRBV25-1 and J usage is TRBJ2-7, with D tentatively TRBD1 (6 bases). The CDR3 covers 13 residues. Germline V gene lookup returns CDR1 MGHDK and CDR2 SYGVNS. Trimming removed 6 bases from V and 1 base from J, with 10 bases in between.

The V call is TRBV2, the J call TRBJ2-1; TRBD2 is a possible D gene (6 bases). The germline CDR1 and CDR2 sequences are SNHLY and FYNNEI. The CDR3 sequence is 14 residues long. The germline V and J ends were trimmed by 7 bases and 6 bases, with 16 bases remaining between them. CDR3 loop: CASNRDSFFNEQFF. The CDR3 DNA sequence: TGTGCCAGCAATCGGGACTCCTTCTTCAATGAGCAGTTCTTC. Supplemented by reference TRBV2 and TRBJ2-1, the full variable domain reads EPEVTQTPSHQVTQMGQEVILRCVPISNHLYFYWYRQILGQKVEFLVSFYNNEISEKSEIFDDQFSVERPDGSNFTLKIRSTKLEDSAMYFCASNRDSFFNEQFFGPGTRLTVL.

The rearrangement uses TRBV3-1 (or the pseudogene TRBV3-2) and TRBJ1-2; tentative D call: TRBD1 (6 bases). The germline V gene has CDR1 LGHDT and CDR2 YNNKEL (reference sequence). CDR3 size: 15 residues. V was shortened by 4 bases and J by 6 bases, with 18 bases between the two germline ends. The CDR3 DNA follows: TGTGCCAGCAGCCTTCGACAGGTCGGTCGGGATGGCTACACCTTC. Translating it yields CASSLRQVGRDGYTF.

The rearrangement uses TRBV6-5 and TRBJ1-1, with TRBD1 identical over 9 bases. V lost 6 bases and J lost 3; bases outside the gene matches: 8. This CDR3 is built from 15 residues. Looked up from germline, CDR1 is MNHEY and CDR2 is SVGAGI. DNA of the CDR3: TGTGCCAGCAGGAAGGACAGGGGATATTACACTGAAGCTTTCTTT. It yields the protein CASRKDRGYYTEAFF.